One sample yielded the 16 T cell receptor beta chains listed below, sequenced in a study of spatial heterogeneity in lung cancer. Whole-study results and caveats: Tracking of tumor mutation counts was seen in expanded intratumoral alpha and beta TCR counts.

Time point here: sample taken at primary tumor resection. The antigens for these receptors are not known. TCRdb reprocessed the 5' RACE reads via MiXCR and lists one record per CDR3 protein. The sample contains about 27,000 distinct CDR3 sequences, more than 5.5% of which appear only once. Sequenced material: lung tumor tissue, taken at surgery. These receptors all stem from a male donor with early-stage non-small cell lung cancer.

This clonotype was recorded many times. V usage is TRBV11-2 and J usage is TRBJ2-1; 7 bases are a match to TRBD1. The CDR3 runs 14 residues. Trimming cost V 4 bases and J 7 bases; bases outside gene matches: 7. Germline-derived CDR1 and CDR2 are SGHAT and FQNNGV. The CDR3 sequence: CASSSTGLWNEQFF. CDR3 in DNA: TGTGCCAGCAGCTCGACAGGGCTGTGGAATGAGCAGTTCTTC.

This clonotype has just a few counts. This sequence joins TRBV28 and TRBJ1-2; TRBD1 matches 8 bases. The germline V gene has CDR1 MDHEN and CDR2 SYDVKM. Trimming at V came to 8 bases and at J to 6 bases, leaving 5 bases not matched to a gene. This CDR3 spans 12 amino acids. The CDR3: CASGRGQDGYTF. In nucleotides, the CDR3 is TGTGCCAGCGGACGGGGACAGGATGGCTACACCTTC.

This clonotype was counted ten times or more. V and J are TRBV7-2 and TRBJ2-7; 8 bases are a match to TRBD2. Germline CDR1 reads SGHTA; CDR2 reads FQGNSA. CDR3 length equals 12 residues. Unmatched junction bases numbered 4, after V lost 6 bases and J lost 6 bases. The CDR3 bases are TGTGCCAGCAGTCGGACTAGCTCCGAGCAGTACTTC. This sequence encodes CASSRTSSEQYF.

The rearrangement links TRBV28 to TRBJ2-3; the D gene is possibly TRBD2 (7 bases). The CDR3 loop spans 17 amino acids. With 7 bases removed from V and 6 bases from J, the gap between germline ends came to 26 bases. Germline values: CDR1 MDHEN, CDR2 SYDVKM. The CDR3 loop is CASTSLGGGSPGDTQYF. For the CDR3, the DNA is TGTGCCAGCACCTCTTTGGGGGGGGGCTCCCCTGGCGATACGCAGTATTTT.

This clonotype came up many times. V and J are TRBV24-1 and TRBJ2-3; unclear D gene. With 2 bases removed from V and 6 bases from J, the gap between germline ends came to 14 bases. Germline CDR1 is KGHDR and CDR2 is SFDVKD. This CDR3 contains 15 residues. The CDR3 spells CATSDSGQGSDTQYF. The CDR3 coding sequence is TGTGCCACCAGTGATTCTGGCCAAGGGTCCGATACGCAGTATTTT.

As to this clonotype: It is unclear where the CDR3 begins or ends on the DNA, so no DNA is shown, and the CDR3 is as TCRdb lists it. The chain uses TRBV18 and TRBJ2-3; TRBD1 is the table's D call, not checked against the DNA. A total of 13 residues make up the CDR3, ends included. The V gene's germline CDR1 is KGHSH and CDR2 LQKENI. The CDR3 is CASSPFGQGIPYF.

This clonotype appeared a few times. DNA for the CDR3: TGTGCCAGCAGCCAAGATCTCCAGAGTAATCAGCCCCAGCATTTT. The encoded protein is CASSQDLQSNQPQHF. This chain joins TRBV3-1 and TRBJ1-5, with unresolved D. The CDR3 runs 15 residues. V lost 0 bases, J lost 4 bases, and 10 bases lay in between. From germline, CDR1 is LGHDT and CDR2 YNNKEL (reference sequence).

V is TRBV28 and J is TRBJ2-7; possibly TRBD1 for D (7 bases). CDR3 length: 15 residues. The ends were cut back, 5 bases at V and 7 bases at J, with 21 bases in the middle. Germline V gene sequence: CDR1 MDHEN, CDR2 SYDVKM. Written as DNA, the CDR3 is TGTGCCAGCAGTCCAGGTTACAGGGGCGGGGAGGAGCAGTACTTC. Residues: CASSPGYRGGEEQYF.

The chain joins TRBV6-2 or TRBV6-3 to TRBJ2-4; D perhaps matches TRBD2 (6 bases). CDR1 is MNHEY, CDR2 SVGEGT, per germline. V was shortened by 6 bases and J by 0 bases, with 12 bases between the two germline ends. There are 15 residues in the CDR3. CDR3 loop: CASSPLALAKNIQYF. The CDR3, as DNA: TGTGCCAGCAGCCCACTAGCACTAGCCAAAAACATTCAGTACTTC.

This clonotype is deemed medium-sized. The chain carries TRBV6-5 and TRBJ1-1, with 10 positions matching TRBD1. With V trimmed by 6 bases and J by 8 bases, 6 bases remained unmatched. CDR1 and CDR2 (germline): MNHEY, SVGAGI. This CDR3 region has 13 residues. CDR3 sequence: CASRGQGKGEAFF. For the CDR3, the DNA is TGTGCCAGCAGGGGACAGGGGAAGGGAGAAGCTTTCTTT.

With respect to this clonotype: This clone may be a read error of a much larger clone one base away. Here the CDR3 reads CASSFHGRQFF. The CDR3 DNA reads as TGTGCCAGCAGCTTCCATGGCCGTCAGTTCTTC. The chain has TRBV11-2 and TRBJ2-1; D uncertain. The CDR3 is 11 amino acids. CDR1 and CDR2 (germline): SGHAT, FQNNGV. The V gene lost 3 bases and the J gene lost 13 bases, with 10 bases spanning the gap.

The rearrangement uses TRBV6-1 and TRBJ2-7; the match to TRBD2 covers 14 bases. The CDR3 contains 18 residues. Germline CDR1 and CDR2: MNHNS and SASEGT. V lost 2 bases and J lost 3; bases outside the gene matches: 9. CDR3 sequence: CASSERLAGGTYSYEQYF. In DNA form, the CDR3 reads TGTGCCAGCAGTGAAAGACTAGCGGGGGGGACCTATAGCTACGAGCAGTACTTC.

The chain joins TRBV28 to TRBJ1-2; TRBD1 aligns across 8 bases. Trimming removed 5 bases from V and 0 bases from J; junction bases left unmatched: 11. The CDR3 has 17 residues. CDR1 and CDR2 (germline): MDHEN, SYDVKM. The CDR3: CASSPQTGAPANYGYTF. Here the CDR3 DNA reads TGTGCCAGCAGTCCACAGACAGGGGCTCCAGCTAACTATGGCTACACCTTC.

This clonotype was observed a handful of times. J is TRBJ2-6 and V is TRBV6-5; 11 bases map to TRBD1. J gave up 3 bases and V 5 bases, and 6 bases lay outside the gene matches. The CDR3 totals 17 residues. Germline V gives CDR1 MNHEY, CDR2 SVGAGI. CDR3 region: CASSRDRGWYGANVLTF. The CDR3 coding sequence is TGTGCCAGCAGTCGGGACAGGGGGTGGTATGGGGCCAACGTCCTGACTTTC.

This clonotype was recorded many times. The chain links TRBV20-1 to TRBJ2-3; D perhaps matches TRBD2 (6 bases). V lost 1 base and J lost 1, with 6 bases in between. Germline V lookup: CDR1 DFQATT, CDR2 SNEGSKA (reference sequence). The CDR3 has 13 amino acids. The CDR3: CSARAGGTDTQYF. The CDR3 DNA reads as TGCAGTGCTAGAGCGGGGGGCACAGATACGCAGTATTTT.

This chain links TRBV27 with TRBJ2-2, with 9 bases identical to TRBD2. V gave up 6 bases and J gave up 6 bases; unmatched junction bases: 11. The germline V gene has CDR1 MNHEY and CDR2 SMNVEV (reference sequence). The CDR3 sequence is 16 residues long. CDR3 residues: CASRVWRGGLAGELFF. CDR3 in DNA: TGTGCCAGCAGGGTCTGGCGGGGGGGCCTCGCCGGGGAGCTGTTTTTT.